This T cell receptor beta chain was sequenced in a study of shared clonotypes between healthy human individuals (dated by TCRdb to 2019 to 2021). The study in broad terms: The cohort comprised a couple of women and three men aged 18 to 49 years. Libraries were prepared and TCR repertoires were sequenced by different laboratories using diverse techniques, in order to increase sequencing depth and limit assay-specific biases. Leukapheresis yielded between about 0.9 and 8.9 billion PBMCs per donor. To estimate repertoire size and how much clonotype sharing occurs between individuals, the study deeply sequenced the blood TCR repertoires of about 5 healthy adults. For each donor, CD4 naive and CD4 memory were each given three plates, CD8 naive was given two plates, and CD8 memory was given one plate.

Using the deep immunoSEQ assay, multiplex PCR amplified TCR CDR3 regions from genomic DNA. For each cell subset, the extracted genomic DNA was distributed evenly across all wells of several immunoSEQ 96-well plates, and each plate served as one replicate. Each replicate PCR for sorted subsets received around 200 ng genomic DNA, equal to some 32,000 T cell genomes. Purified libraries were quantified with a Qubit 3.0 fluorometer, sized on a Bioanalyzer 2100, and re-quantified with the KAPA Library Quantification kit. A separate single-read 150-cycle Illumina NextSeq 550 flow cell was used to sequence each immunoSEQ 96-well plate. The authors' pipeline ran thus. Because only junctional sequences without quality scores were contained in the immunoSEQ output, filtering matching that applied to full-length reads could not be performed. To assign V/J genes and CDR3, sequences were annotated using PyIR, a Python wrapper for IgBLAST v1.9, with IMGT germline references. Any read was removed if the V/J assignment was weak (E-value above 1e-6), the CDR3 was missing, or the read contained stop codons, out-of-frame junctions, or ambiguous translated residues. V3J clonotypes were defined as sequences sharing an identical inferred V gene, J gene, and CDR3 amino acid sequence. Percentage overlap between repertoires was computed as shared unique clonotypes divided by the size of the smaller repertoire. RTK rarefaction, the Chao1 estimator, and Recon v2.1 estimates of unobserved clonotypes were used to assess repertoire richness. Generation probabilities for all TCRbeta clonotypes obtained by the gDNA method from a few donors were computed using OLGA. Held by TCRdb, this immuneACCESS table contains in-frame sequences only and omits some clones. Under half of the omission traces to an unresolved V gene where checked; the cause of the rest is unknown. Clonal size and the V and J genes are those of that table, whereas D and trimming came from the DNA. Present in this sample are some 2.1 million clones, 85% to 95% of which were seen just once. Together, the top ten hold more than 1.5% of the sample.

CD8 naive samples consisted of CD45RO-negative cells that were positively selected for CCR7, yielding a CD45RA+CCR7+ population without TemRA cells. The donors were healthy, HIV-negative adults who had no recently reported acute infections or vaccinations. Every donor was a Caucasian adult residing in Nashville, Tennessee, USA. Blood was collected by leukapheresis, and PBMCs were isolated by Ficoll-Histopaque density gradient centrifugation and then cryopreserved in liquid nitrogen vapor phase. Purity and quantity of every magnetically sorted T cell population were checked by analytical flow cytometry. Genomic DNA was isolated from every sorted fraction and measured by UV absorbance on a Nanodrop 2000c. Trimming removed 4 bases from V and 0 bases from J, leaving 4 bases between the germline ends. The CDR3 goes from the cysteine to the phenylalanine over 12 residues. Only the CDR3 DNA is retained, 36 bases long and in frame from the first base. Per the germline V gene, SGHTA is the CDR1 and FQGNSA is the CDR2.

The investigation overall reported the following: Naive subsets generally had larger estimated clonotype richness than memory subsets did. The genetic and exposure-history diversity represented was limited by the small number of donors. Even with the large sequencing depth, rarefaction of the sorted-subset datasets indicated that sequencing was incomplete. Based on pairwise subsampling, the degree of clonotype sharing among donors was expected to be affected by sequencing depth. Sampling was restricted to blood, and TCR repertoires in tissue are likely to differ from TCR repertoires in blood. Compared with non-shared clonotypes, clonotypes shared by all four sorted-subset donors had higher generation probabilities. When a handful of donors were compared, the shared fraction of clonotypes was roughly 4.8% for naive CD4, more than 3% for naive CD8, more than 2% for memory CD4, and 0.4% for memory CD8.

Notes on this clone: Its antigen remains unidentified. The record has no base qualities; no much larger clone is one base away. This sample also contains other DNA sequences that code for the same CDR3.

The specimen was naive CD8+ T cells from PBMCs. Explained via the paper, the cell subset or site label denotes: CD45RA+CCR7+. This receptor chain uses TRBV7-2 and TRBJ2-7; no D gene is confidently identified. The sequence was collected from a man between 18 and 35 years old in good health. Some clones in this sample may be carry-over from other donors' samples. The bases are TGTGCCAGCAGCTCCCTCTCCTACGAGCAGTACTTC. The resulting protein is CASSSLSYEQYF.